The present T cell receptor beta chain was sequenced within a study of spatial heterogeneity in lung cancer. General study findings and limits: Ubiquitous expanded tumor TCRs showed up in blood more at resection than follow-up.

Regarding time point: sample taken at primary tumor resection. Unsorted whole RNA from tumor, nontumor lung or frozen PBMC underwent sequencing. Untreated early-stage non-small cell lung cancer patients, roughly 72 in total, were the donors. This clonotype was seen a handful of times. No antigen is known for it. Germline lookup yields CDR1 MNHEY and CDR2 SVGEGT. The germline V and J ends were trimmed by 6 bases and 8 bases, with 19 bases remaining between them. The CDR3 spans 14 residues. TCR cDNA molecules each carried a unique molecular identifier. TCRdb re-called the 5' RACE reads through MiXCR, storing one row per CDR3 protein. The sample holds tens of thousands of distinct CDR3 sequences, approximately 21% seen once.

The chain couples TRBV6-2 or TRBV6-3 to TRBJ1-1; D is possibly TRBD1 (6 bases). Material: PBMCs, obtained at surgery. This clonotype originated in a male donor with early-stage non-small cell lung cancer. CDR3 protein: CASRDDSGAREAFF. The CDR3 region has the DNA TGTGCCAGCAGAGATGACTCGGGGGCTAGAGAAGCTTTCTTT.